Below, 15 T cell receptor beta chains from the same sample are listed, as sequenced in a study of read filtering for tumor transcriptome and immune sequencing. From about 0.4 ug of RNA, a library with molecular barcoded alpha/delta and beta/gamma adaptors was made. MiXCR was run by TCRdb on the reads, yielding one entry per CDR3 protein. Of about 130,000 distinct CDR3 sequences listed, 10% to 15% are singletons. Sequencing was carried out using a population of CD138-negative cells sorted from bone marrow. Receptors originate from a donor at least 40 years old with multiple myeloma.

This clonotype was observed at least ten times. The CDR3 spells CASKRATDTEAFF. In nucleotides, the CDR3 is TGTGCCAGCAAAAGGGCGACAGACACTGAAGCTTTCTTT. The chain combines TRBV7-9 with TRBJ1-1; a possible D gene is TRBD1 (5 bases). Between the trimmed V and J ends, which lost 7 bases and 3 bases, there was a span of 12 bases. The CDR3 covers 13 residues. Germline CDR1 is SEHNR and CDR2 is FQNEAQ (reference sequence).

At least ten counts were recorded for this clonotype. This chain joins TRBV28 and TRBJ1-5; D remains ambiguous. The CDR3 length is 17 residues. Germline CDR1 MDHEN, CDR2 SYDVKM. V lost 3 bases and J lost 0, with 15 bases in between. CDR3: CASSFRSLLPSNQPQHF. The DNA of the CDR3 is TGTGCCAGCAGTTTTCGGAGTTTACTACCTAGCAATCAGCCCCAGCATTTT.

This clonotype was counted many times. The chain recombines TRBV20-1 with TRBJ1-2; no clear D gene. This CDR3 contains 13 residues. The germline V gene has CDR1 DFQATT and CDR2 SNEGSKA (reference sequence). The ends were cut back, 4 bases at V and 4 bases at J, with 13 bases in the middle. The CDR3 region is CSAKQTQPYGYTF. CDR3 in DNA: TGCAGTGCTAAACAGACCCAGCCCTATGGCTACACCTTC.

At least ten counts were recorded for this clonotype. The rearrangement links TRBV11-1 to TRBJ2-3; the D call may be TRBD1 or TRBD2 (5 bases each). Germline V CDR1 and CDR2: SGHAT, FQDESV (reference sequence). This CDR3 has 14 amino acids. With 1 base removed from V and 4 bases from J, the gap between germline ends came to 9 bases. CDR3 DNA sequence: TGTGCCAGCAGCTTAGGAGGGGACCCAGATACGCAGTATTTT. This encodes CASSLGGDPDTQYF.

This clonotype was counted ten times or more. The chain carries TRBV3-1 and TRBJ1-2; no clear D. The V end was cut by 1 base, the J end by 10 bases, with 13 bases between. The CDR3 is 13 amino acids. Germline values: CDR1 LGHDT, CDR2 YNNKEL (reference sequence). CDR3 loop: CASSQVGRVNYTF. CDR3 DNA sequence: TGTGCCAGCAGCCAAGTAGGTAGAGTGAACTACACCTTC.

This clonotype was detected only a few times. One base away lies a much larger clone, so this may be a sequencing read error. The chain is built from TRBV29-1 and TRBJ2-2; TRBD2 agrees at 7 bases. V gave up 4 bases and J gave up 9 bases; unmatched junction bases: 5. This CDR3 is built from 12 residues. CDR1 and CDR2 from the germline V gene are SQVTM and ANQGSEA. The CDR3 loop is CSVGGSARELFF. As DNA, the CDR3 is TGCAGCGTTGGCGGGAGCGCCAGGGAGCTGTTTTTT.

This clonotype was counted a few times. The V and J genes are TRBV7-9 and TRBJ2-5, with D maybe TRBD2 (6 bases). The CDR3 totals 15 residues. Germline lookup yields CDR1 SEHNR and CDR2 FQNEAQ (reference sequence). With 5 bases removed from V and 5 bases from J, the gap between germline ends came to 18 bases. CDR3 loop: CASSPWGLEEETQYF. The CDR3 DNA sequence: TGTGCCAGCAGCCCCTGGGGACTGGAGGAGGAGACCCAGTACTTC.

This clonotype was seen at least ten times. V is TRBV7-2 and J is TRBJ2-5; TRBD1 matches at 8 bases. The ends lost 5 bases at V and 1 base at J; junction bases unmatched: 3. Per germline, CDR1 SGHTA and CDR2 FQGNSA. The CDR3 has 14 amino acids. In nucleotides, the CDR3 is TGTGCCAGCAGCAGCGACAGGGGCCAAGAGACCCAGTACTTC. Translated: CASSSDRGQETQYF.

This clonotype was seen ten or more times. V is TRBV20-1 and J is TRBJ1-1; no firm D call. Germline CDR1 and CDR2: DFQATT and SNEGSKA (reference sequence). V was clipped by 5 bases and J by 0 bases, with 10 bases between them. This CDR3 is 13 amino acids long. The CDR3 nucleotides read TGCAGTGCTTCCTCCGATATGAACACTGAAGCTTTCTTT. It specifies CSASSDMNTEAFF.

At least ten counts were recorded for this clonotype. The chain recombines TRBV20-1 with TRBJ2-5; the match to TRBD1 covers 9 bases. The CDR3 totals 14 residues. The junction had 10 bases not matched to a gene; V was cut back by 6 bases and J by 5 bases. The germline V gene has CDR1 DFQATT and CDR2 SNEGSKA (reference sequence). The CDR3 sequence is CSAGTGNFPETQYF. CDR3 in DNA: TGCAGTGCCGGGACAGGGAACTTCCCTGAGACCCAGTACTTC.

The sample holds a few counts of this clonotype. A read error likely explains this, since a far larger clone differs by one base. The CDR3 does not end in the conserved phenylalanine or tryptophan, so this is likely a read error. The chain combines TRBV6-1 with TRBJ2-1, with D maybe TRBD2 (6 bases). The length of the CDR3 is 15 residues. The germline gives CDR1 MNHNS, CDR2 SASEGT. The V end was cut by 5 bases, the J end by 4 bases, with 15 bases between. The CDR3 region is CASSPEAGLYNEQFL. CDR3 nucleotides: TGTGCCAGCAGTCCTGAAGCGGGCCTTTACAATGAGCAGTTCCTC.

This clonotype showed up just a few times. This could be a read error, since a much larger clone is one nucleotide away. The V and J genes are TRBV29-1 and TRBJ2-3, with TRBD1 as a possible D gene (5 bases). CDR1 is SQVTM and CDR2 is ANQGSEA in the germline V gene. The CDR3 runs 13 residues. As DNA, the CDR3 is TGCAGTGGCAGGGCGTTATCCTCGGATACGCAGTATTTT. Its translation: CSGRALSSDTQYF.

A few counts support this clonotype. The chain employs TRBV11-3 and TRBJ2-3, with 12 nucleotides matching TRBD2. The CDR3 covers 15 residues. CDR1 and CDR2 (germline): SGHNT, YENEEA. V gave up 4 bases and J gave up 5 bases; unmatched junction bases: 4. CDR3: CASSSSGGVLDTQYF. DNA for the CDR3: TGTGCCAGCAGCTCTAGCGGGGGGGTCTTAGATACGCAGTATTTT.

In regard to this clonotype: No conserved phenylalanine or tryptophan is present at the end of the CDR3, so a read error is the likely explanation. This chain joins TRBV11-2 and TRBJ2-3; D gene unclear. CDR3 length equals 14 residues. Germline V gives CDR1 SGHAT, CDR2 FQNNGV. The germline V and J ends were trimmed by 5 bases and 1 base, with 10 bases remaining between them. DNA of the CDR3: TGTGCCAGCAGCCGAGACTGGGGCACAGATACGCAGTATTCT. Translated: CASSRDWGTDTQYS.

With regard to this clonotype: A much larger clone is a single base away; this may be a read error. The rearrangement joins TRBV5-1 to TRBJ2-1; a weak D match, TRBD2 (6 bases). CDR3 length: 14 amino acids. Looked up from germline, CDR1 is SGHRS and CDR2 is YFSETQ. CDR3 protein: CASSPIASDNGQFF. CDR3 nucleotides: TGCGCCAGCAGCCCAATTGCTAGCGACAATGGGCAGTTCTTC. Using reference TRBV5-1 and TRBJ2-1 for the parts outside the CDR3, the full variable domain is KAGVTQTPRYLIKTRGQQVTLSCSPISGHRSVSWYQQTPGQGLQFLFEYFSETQRNKGNFPGRFSGRQFSNSRSEMNVSTLELGDSALYLCASSPIASDNGQFFGPGTRLTVL.